The clone carrying this T cell receptor beta chain was observed once. The antigen is not known. The data originate from a study of graft-versus-host responses after intestinal transplantation. Looking at the study overall: Recipients received multivisceral, liver-intestinal, or isolated intestinal transplants. Every recipient underwent anti-thymocyte globulin induction, then tacrolimus and steroids for roughly 3 years.

CDR1 GTSNPN and CDR2 SVGIG come from the germline V gene (reference sequence). The CDR3 extends over 10 amino acids. Trimming cost V 5 bases and J 3 bases, with 5 bases left between them. TCRdb's copy holds only in-frame clones and misses some; the assay was immunoSEQ multiplex PCR. This sample has around 100,000 clones, with over 75% found just once. Study-wide results and caveats: The marrow of recipients harbored GvH clones, and ileum or blood showed some of them first.

The sequence derives from a human donor who received an intestinal transplant. Here the sequenced sample was unstimulated CD4+ T cells sorted from spleen or lymph node cells, taken before intestinal transplant. The chain couples TRBV30 to TRBJ2-7; the D is unclear. The CDR3 loop is CAWGNYEQYF. DNA for the CDR3: TGTGCCTGGGGTAACTACGAGCAGTACTTC.